This passage covers 2 T cell receptor beta chains from one sample sequenced in a study of T cell changes during pregnancy in multiple sclerosis. Sequencing used immunoSEQ multiplex PCR; TCRdb keeps in-frame clones, though not all of them. The table lists approximately 53,000 clones, almost 90% of them singletons. Source: peripheral blood, taken after pregnancy. The source is a female donor in good health, enrolled as a control in a pregnancy study.

The chain employs TRBV5-6 and TRBJ1-1, with TRBD1 matching 9 bases. CDR3 size: 14 residues. The germline CDR1 and CDR2 sequences are SGHDT and YYEEEE. The V gene end was trimmed by 3 bases and the J gene end by 0 bases; junction bases not matched to a gene: 0. The CDR3 nucleotides read TGTGCCAGCAGCTGGACAGGGGTGAACACTGAAGCTTTCTTT. The encoded protein is CASSWTGVNTEAFF. The variable domain in full, completed from reference TRBV5-6 and TRBJ1-1, reads DAGVTQSPTHLIKTRGQQVTLRCSPKSGHDTVSWYQQALGQGPQFIFQYYEEEERQRGNFPDRFSGHQFPNYSSELNVNALLLGDSALYLCASSWTGVNTEAFFGQGTRLTVV.

This sequence joins TRBV5-6 and TRBJ1-1; the match to TRBD1 covers 8 bases. The junction had 2 bases not matched to a gene; V was cut back by 0 bases and J by 1 base. The CDR3 is 15 amino acids. The germline gives CDR1 SGHDT, CDR2 YYEEEE. The CDR3 here is CASSLEGTGNTEAFF. CDR3 in DNA: TGTGCCAGCAGCTTGGAGGGGACAGGGAACACTGAAGCTTTCTTT.